This TCR beta chain was sequenced in a study of technical replicates of blood from four donors. Here immunoSEQ multiplex PCR was the method, and the copy in TCRdb shows in-frame clones only, minus some. The sample contains under 85,000 clones, around 93% of which appear only once. Deletions cut 0 bases from V and 9 bases from J, with 11 bases between. Germline V gene sequence: CDR1 MNHEY, CDR2 SVGAGI. This CDR3 spans 13 amino acids. The sequencing input was T cells isolated from PBMCs. The TCR sequence derives from a human donor in good health. The chain links TRBV6-5 to TRBJ1-1, with D tentatively TRBD1 (5 bases). CDR3 amino acids: CASSYSGAPKAFF. The CDR3 DNA reads as TGTGCCAGCAGTTACTCTGGGGCGCCGAAAGCTTTCTTT.